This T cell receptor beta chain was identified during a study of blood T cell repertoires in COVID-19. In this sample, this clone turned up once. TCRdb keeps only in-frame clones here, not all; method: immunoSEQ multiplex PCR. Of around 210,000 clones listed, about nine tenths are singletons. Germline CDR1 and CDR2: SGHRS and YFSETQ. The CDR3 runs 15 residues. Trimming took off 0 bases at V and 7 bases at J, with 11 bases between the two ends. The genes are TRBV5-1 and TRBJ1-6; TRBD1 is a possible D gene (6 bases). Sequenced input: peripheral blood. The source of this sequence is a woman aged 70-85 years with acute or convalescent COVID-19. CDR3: CASSLVPDSNSPLHF. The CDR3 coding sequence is TGCGCCAGCAGCTTGGTCCCGGACAGCAATTCACCCCTCCACTTT.